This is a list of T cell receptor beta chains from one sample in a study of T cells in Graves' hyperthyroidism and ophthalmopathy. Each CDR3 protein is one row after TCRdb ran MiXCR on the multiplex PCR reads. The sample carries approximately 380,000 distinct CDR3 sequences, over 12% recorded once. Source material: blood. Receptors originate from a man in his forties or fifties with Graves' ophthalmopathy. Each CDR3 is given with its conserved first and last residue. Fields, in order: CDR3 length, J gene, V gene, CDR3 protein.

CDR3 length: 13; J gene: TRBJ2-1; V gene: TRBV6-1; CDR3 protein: CASTRLAGLGQFF
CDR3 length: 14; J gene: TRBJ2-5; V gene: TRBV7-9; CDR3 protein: CASRRTGEKETQYF
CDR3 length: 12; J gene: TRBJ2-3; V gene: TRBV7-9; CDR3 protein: CASSMMGDTQYF
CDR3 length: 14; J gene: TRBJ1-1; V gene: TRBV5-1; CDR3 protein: CASSTSQGGAEAFF
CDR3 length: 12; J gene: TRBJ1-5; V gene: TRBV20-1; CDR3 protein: CSAQQGNQPQHF
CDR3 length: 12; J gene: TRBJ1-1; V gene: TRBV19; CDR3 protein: CASNWGETEAFF
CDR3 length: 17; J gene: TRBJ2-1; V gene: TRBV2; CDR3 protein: CASRVGLAGGRYNEQFF
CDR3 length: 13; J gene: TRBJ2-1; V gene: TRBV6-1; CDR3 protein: CASTRGGDNEQFF
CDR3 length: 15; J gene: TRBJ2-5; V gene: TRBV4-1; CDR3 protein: CASSHGQGLTETQYF
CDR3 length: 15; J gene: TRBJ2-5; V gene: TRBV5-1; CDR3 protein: CASSLASLTQETQYF
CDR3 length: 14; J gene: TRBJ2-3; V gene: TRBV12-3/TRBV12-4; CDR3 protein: CASSSTTSLDTQYF
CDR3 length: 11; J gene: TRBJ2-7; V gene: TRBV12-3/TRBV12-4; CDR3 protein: CASRDVYEQYF
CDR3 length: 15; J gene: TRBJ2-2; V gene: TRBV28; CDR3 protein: CATFASGSYTGELFF
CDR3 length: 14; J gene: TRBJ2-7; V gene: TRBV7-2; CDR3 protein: CASSLDGTAYEQYF
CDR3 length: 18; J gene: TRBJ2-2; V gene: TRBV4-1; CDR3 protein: CASSQLPRVGENTGELFF
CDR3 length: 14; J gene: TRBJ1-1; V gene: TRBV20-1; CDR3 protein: CSAKQRTAQFEAFF
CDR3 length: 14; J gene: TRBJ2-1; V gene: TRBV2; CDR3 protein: CASLSGSSYNEQFF
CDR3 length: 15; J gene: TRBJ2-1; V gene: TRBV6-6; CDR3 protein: CASSYVVAGYNEQFF
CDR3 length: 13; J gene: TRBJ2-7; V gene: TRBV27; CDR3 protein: CASSFRRADEQYF
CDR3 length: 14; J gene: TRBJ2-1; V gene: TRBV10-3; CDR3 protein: CAISTSGPRNEQFF
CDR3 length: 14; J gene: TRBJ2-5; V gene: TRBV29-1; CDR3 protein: CSVDRSAGEVTQYF
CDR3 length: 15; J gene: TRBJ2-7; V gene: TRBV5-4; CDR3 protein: CASSLATGGNYEQYF
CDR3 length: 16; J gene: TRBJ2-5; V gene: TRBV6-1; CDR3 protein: CASRIISGGTRETQYF
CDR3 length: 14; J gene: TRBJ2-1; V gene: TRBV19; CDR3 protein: CASSTYDGRGEQFF
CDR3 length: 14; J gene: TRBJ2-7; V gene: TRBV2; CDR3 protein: CASSGGGTLYEQYF
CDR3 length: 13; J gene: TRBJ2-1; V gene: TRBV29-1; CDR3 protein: CSVARLVYNEQFF
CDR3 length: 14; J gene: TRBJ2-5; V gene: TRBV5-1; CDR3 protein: CASSLSQAQETQYF
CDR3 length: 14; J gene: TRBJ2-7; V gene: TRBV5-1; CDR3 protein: CASSFAGGEAEQYF
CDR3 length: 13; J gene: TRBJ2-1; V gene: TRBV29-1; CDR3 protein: CSVSLAGVYEQFF
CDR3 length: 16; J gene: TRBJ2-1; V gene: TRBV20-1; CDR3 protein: CSARDRLAGSYNEQFF
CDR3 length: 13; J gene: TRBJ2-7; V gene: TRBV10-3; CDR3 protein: CAISTRTENEQYF
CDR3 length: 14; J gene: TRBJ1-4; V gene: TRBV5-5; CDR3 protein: CASSFGWTNEKLFF
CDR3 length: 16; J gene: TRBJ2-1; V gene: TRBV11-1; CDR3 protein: CASSLAGVQTYNEQFF
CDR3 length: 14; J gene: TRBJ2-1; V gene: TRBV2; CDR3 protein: CASRGTSGTREQFF
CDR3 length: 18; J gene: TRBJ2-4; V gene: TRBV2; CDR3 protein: CASRSPAAGGESKNIQYF
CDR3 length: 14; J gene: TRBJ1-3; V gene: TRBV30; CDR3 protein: CAWGGGSSGNTIYF
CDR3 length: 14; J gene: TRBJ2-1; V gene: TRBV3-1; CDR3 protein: CASSQGTLVDEQFF
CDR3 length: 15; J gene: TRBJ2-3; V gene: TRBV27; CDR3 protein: CASSPRGRSTDTQYF
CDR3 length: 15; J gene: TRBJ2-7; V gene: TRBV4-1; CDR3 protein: CASSDNWPGAYEQYF
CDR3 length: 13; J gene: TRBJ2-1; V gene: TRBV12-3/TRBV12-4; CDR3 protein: CASSSRGGNEQFF
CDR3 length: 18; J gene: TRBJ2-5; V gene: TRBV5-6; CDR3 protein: CASSETGRLVSTSETQYF
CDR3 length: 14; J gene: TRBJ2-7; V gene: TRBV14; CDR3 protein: CASSPGHVVGEQYF
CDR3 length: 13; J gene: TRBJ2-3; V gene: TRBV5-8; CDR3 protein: CASSLKLSDTQYF
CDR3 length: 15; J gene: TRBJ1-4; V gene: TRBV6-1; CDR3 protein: CASSPRPGSNEKLFF
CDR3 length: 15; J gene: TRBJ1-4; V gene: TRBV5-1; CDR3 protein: CASSPSRSENEKLFF
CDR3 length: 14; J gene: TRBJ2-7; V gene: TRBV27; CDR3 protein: CASSPSSSVYEQYF
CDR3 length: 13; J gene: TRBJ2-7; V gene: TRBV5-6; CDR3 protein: CASSLRGVYEQYF
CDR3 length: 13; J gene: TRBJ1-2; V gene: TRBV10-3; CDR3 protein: CAISEAGDYGYTF
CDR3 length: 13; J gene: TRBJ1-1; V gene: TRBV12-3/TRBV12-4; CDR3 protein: CASSFKPNTEAFF
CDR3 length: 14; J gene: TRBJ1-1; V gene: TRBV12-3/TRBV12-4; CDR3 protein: CASSLAGANTEAFF
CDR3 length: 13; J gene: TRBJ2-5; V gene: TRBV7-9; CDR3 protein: CASSPRVVETQYF